This T cell receptor (beta chain) derives from a study of radiation and T cells in renal cell carcinoma. As regards this clone: Its antigen is still unknown.

Time point noted: baseline pretreatment blood. As for treatment: 15 Gy SBRT to primary tumor, nephrectomy 4 weeks later. Study conclusions and caveats: Top tumor clonotypes rose in blood 2 weeks post-radiation, then contracted.

Clones were sequenced by immunoSEQ multiplex PCR, and TCRdb holds only the in-frame ones, with some missing. The sample carries approximately 45,000 clones, about 80% recorded once. Sequenced material: blood, taken from a patient whose treatment included radiotherapy and nephrectomy. The receptor comes from an older woman with renal cell carcinoma.

CDR3 amino acids: CASSYSRTGSLDGYTF. CDR3 sequence (DNA): TGTGCCAGCAGTTACTCGCGGACAGGGAGTTTGGATGGCTACACCTTC. The chain is built from TRBV6-5 and TRBJ1-2; 8 bases are shared with TRBD1. Germline V lookup: CDR1 MNHEY, CDR2 SVGAGI. This CDR3 has 16 amino acids. V trimming: 0 bases; J trimming: 6 bases; junction bases outside the gene matches: 9.